Listed here are 22 T cell receptor beta chains from one sample, sequenced in a study of blood T cell repertoires in COVID-19. Profiled with immunoSEQ multiplex PCR; TCRdb holds only in-frame clones, not every one. The sample contains roughly 220,000 clones, around 84% of which appear only once. Material: peripheral blood. The receptors were sampled from a man aged 45 to 65 who had recovered from COVID-19.

The chain has TRBV7-6 and TRBJ1-3; D not certain. CDR1 is SGHVS and CDR2 is FNYEAQ in the germline V gene. CDR3 size: 18 residues. Trimming shortened V by 5 bases and J by 0 bases, and 20 bases separated the two germline ends. The CDR3 DNA is TGTGCCAGCAGCCCCATTCCTGGACGGGAAAACTCTGGAAACACCATATATTTT. Translating it yields CASSPIPGRENSGNTIYF.

The rearrangement uses TRBV4-1 and TRBJ2-5, with TRBD2 identical over 9 bases. V gave up 5 bases and J gave up 4 bases; unmatched junction bases: 11. From germline, CDR1 is MGHRA and CDR2 YSYEKL. There are 16 residues in the CDR3. CDR3 nucleotides: TGCGCCAGCAGCTTCCTCGCGGGGGGGGAGGGAGAGACCCAGTACTTC. Translating it yields CASSFLAGGEGETQYF.

The CDR3 region is CAWSDRDRLIYGYTF. CDR3 coding DNA: TGTGCCTGGAGTGATCGGGACAGGTTGATCTATGGCTACACCTTC. The V call is TRBV30, the J call TRBJ1-2, with 8 positions matching TRBD1. CDR1 and CDR2 (germline): GTSNPN, SVGIG (reference sequence). This CDR3 comprises 15 residues. V lost 1 base to trimming and J lost 4 bases; unmatched junction nucleotides: 8.

The gene calls are TRBV28 and TRBJ2-2; possibly TRBD1 for D (6 bases). Between the trimmed V and J ends, which lost 6 bases and 5 bases, there was a span of 16 bases. This CDR3 has 15 amino acids. CDR1 and CDR2 (germline): MDHEN, SYDVKM. The CDR3 region has the DNA TGTGCCAGCAGACCTGACAGGTTAAGGACCGGGGAGCTGTTTTTT. This translates into CASRPDRLRTGELFF.

The V and J genes are TRBV28 and TRBJ1-5; 7 bases match TRBD1. Germline V gene sequence: CDR1 MDHEN, CDR2 SYDVKM. After removal of 5 bases from V and 3 bases from J, the junction contained 13 bases not matched to a gene. The CDR3 sequence is 17 residues long. CDR3 bases: TGTGCCAGCAGTCAATCGACAGGGCCCGACCACAATCAGCCCCAGCATTTT. As protein: CASSQSTGPDHNQPQHF.

The rearrangement joins TRBV2 to TRBJ2-1; 10 nucleotides line up with TRBD1. The germline V gene has CDR1 SNHLY and CDR2 FYNNEI. Germline trimming cut 8 bases from V and 4 bases from J; bases unmatched to any gene: 8. The CDR3 totals 15 residues. In DNA form, the CDR3 reads TGTGCCAGCCGATATGGGACAGGGGATTACAATGAGCAGTTCTTC. Its protein is CASRYGTGDYNEQFF.

The gene calls are TRBV28 and TRBJ1-5; 7 bases agree with TRBD1. Germline V gene lookup returns CDR1 MDHEN and CDR2 SYDVKM. The CDR3 covers 17 residues. The J segment lost 3 bases and the V segment lost 6 bases, leaving 14 bases of the junction unmatched. CDR3 region: CASRPFDGQVLNQPQHF. The CDR3 DNA follows: TGTGCCAGCAGACCCTTTGACGGACAGGTCCTCAATCAGCCCCAGCATTTT.

This clone was seen a handful of times. The rearrangement joins TRBV24-1 to TRBJ2-7, with D hard to call. The germline CDR1 and CDR2 sequences are KGHDR and SFDVKD. Trimming cost V 3 bases and J 0 bases, with 5 bases left between them. The CDR3 contains 13 residues. The CDR3, as DNA: TGTGCCACCAGTGATCAGGACTCCTACGAGCAGTACTTC. Protein product: CATSDQDSYEQYF.

This chain links TRBV4-1 with TRBJ2-1; D is ambiguous. Germline CDR1 and CDR2: MGHRA and YSYEKL. Between the trimmed V and J ends, which lost 4 bases and 8 bases, there was a span of 18 bases. The CDR3 has 15 amino acids. Here the CDR3 DNA reads TGCGCCAGCAGCCCCGCCCGAGCTAGTTTGTATGAGCAGTTCTTC. Amino acids: CASSPARASLYEQFF.

This chain uses TRBV2 with TRBJ2-7, with TRBD1 identical over 9 bases. Per germline, CDR1 SNHLY and CDR2 FYNNEI. After removal of 6 bases from V and 3 bases from J, the junction contained 9 bases not matched to a gene. This CDR3 region has 15 residues. The CDR3: CASRAGQGILYEQYF. CDR3 coding DNA: TGTGCCAGCAGAGCCGGACAGGGGATCCTCTACGAGCAGTACTTC.

The chain links TRBV5-6 to TRBJ2-1; D not certain. This CDR3 region has 14 residues. Germline V lookup: CDR1 SGHDT, CDR2 YYEEEE. Trimming cost V 2 bases and J 6 bases, with 12 bases left between them. This CDR3 is CASSFRQPGNEQFF. Here the CDR3 DNA reads TGTGCCAGCAGCTTCAGGCAACCCGGCAATGAGCAGTTCTTC.

Written as DNA, the CDR3 is TGCGCCAGCAGCTTCCTTAGCGGGAGAAGCCGTGAGCAGTTCTTC. Its protein is CASSFLSGRSREQFF. The chain carries TRBV5-1 and TRBJ2-1; 9 bases align to TRBD2. The germline V gene has CDR1 SGHRS and CDR2 YFSETQ. V was clipped by 2 bases and J by 9 bases; unmatched bases: 9. The CDR3 sequence is 15 residues long.

In this sample, this clone turned up a few times. J is TRBJ1-5 and V is TRBV30; D is uncertain. Germline lookup yields CDR1 GTSNPN and CDR2 SVGIG (reference sequence). V lost 4 bases and J 1 base, leaving 11 bases between the germline ends. This CDR3 is built from 14 residues. The CDR3 reads CAWNHIGSNQPQHF. The CDR3, as DNA: TGTGCCTGGAACCATATCGGGAGCAATCAGCCCCAGCATTTT.

V is TRBV3-1 (or the pseudogene TRBV3-2) and J is TRBJ2-1, with D tentatively TRBD2 (6 bases). With 4 bases removed from V and 4 bases from J, the gap between germline ends came to 17 bases. CDR1 is LGHDT, CDR2 YNNKEL, per germline (reference sequence). The CDR3 spans 16 residues. The chain's CDR3 is CASSLEGGVTYNEQFF. Here the CDR3 DNA reads TGTGCCAGCAGCCTGGAGGGAGGAGTTACGTACAATGAGCAGTTCTTC.

The chain has TRBV10-2 and TRBJ1-6; possibly TRBD1 for D (6 bases). The CDR3 runs 14 residues. The V gene lost 6 bases and the J gene lost 5 bases, with 11 bases spanning the gap. In germline, CDR1 is WSHSY, CDR2 SAAADI. The CDR3 is CASSRGGDNSPLHF. The CDR3 nucleotides read TGCGCCAGCAGCCGAGGGGGGGATAATTCACCCCTCCACTTT.

The gene calls are TRBV7-8 and TRBJ1-1, with D perhaps matching TRBD1 (5 bases). In germline, CDR1 is SGHVS, CDR2 FQNEAQ. The V end lost 5 bases, the J end lost 0 bases, and 13 bases lay between the germline ends. CDR3 length: 15 amino acids. The CDR3 sequence is CASSATGLLNTEAFF. CDR3 DNA sequence: TGTGCCAGCAGCGCAACGGGACTCCTGAACACTGAAGCTTTCTTT.

Comment on this clone: The identical CDR3 is also encoded by other nucleotide sequences in the sample. This chain connects TRBV6-5 to TRBJ2-5, with a weak D call TRBD1 (6 bases). From germline, CDR1 is MNHEY and CDR2 SVGAGI. CDR3 size: 15 residues. The V gene lost 6 bases and the J gene lost 1 base, with 15 bases spanning the gap. The DNA for the CDR3 is TGTGCCAGCAGCCGAACAGGGAACGGCCAAGAGACCCAGTACTTC. Its protein product is CASSRTGNGQETQYF.

This chain uses TRBV6-1 with TRBJ1-5; TRBD1 agrees at 10 bases. The trim removed 3 bases at V and 3 bases at J, leaving 8 bases unmatched. The CDR3 spans 17 residues. CDR1 and CDR2 (germline): MNHNS, SASEGT. The CDR3 nucleotides are TGTGCCAGCAGTGAGGCCGGGACAGGGGATTTCAATCAGCCCCAGCATTTT. The encoded protein is CASSEAGTGDFNQPQHF.

J is TRBJ2-1 and V is TRBV7-2, with D possibly TRBD2 on 6 matching bases. V was clipped by 3 bases and J by 0 bases, with 12 bases between them. Germline values: CDR1 SGHTA, CDR2 FQGNSA. CDR3 length equals 16 residues. The CDR3 protein is CASSFYGGASYNEQFF. The CDR3 region has the DNA TGTGCCAGCAGCTTTTATGGCGGGGCCTCCTACAATGAGCAGTTCTTC.

This chain joins TRBV9 and TRBJ1-6; 7 bases are a match to TRBD1. The CDR3 sequence is 15 residues long. Germline V gives CDR1 SGDLS, CDR2 YYNGEE. V gave up 3 bases and J gave up 7 bases; unmatched junction bases: 7. The DNA for the CDR3 is TGTGCCAGCAGCGGCGGACAGGAGGAGAATTCACCCCTCCACTTT. It specifies CASSGGQEENSPLHF.

The gene calls are TRBV28 and TRBJ2-5, with 7 positions matching TRBD1. V shed 0 bases, J shed 4 bases, and the junction held 5 bases outside the gene matches. Per the germline V gene, CDR1 is MDHEN and CDR2 is SYDVKM. This CDR3 has 15 amino acids. This CDR3 reads CASSLWGTGAETQYF. In DNA form, the CDR3 reads TGTGCCAGCAGTTTATGGGGAACAGGGGCAGAGACCCAGTACTTC.

J is TRBJ2-7 and V is TRBV11-2; a weak D match, TRBD2 (5 bases). CDR3 size: 15 residues. With 0 bases removed from V and 0 bases from J, the gap between germline ends came to 9 bases. Germline V CDR1 and CDR2: SGHAT, FQNNGV. As DNA, the CDR3 is TGTGCCAGCAGCTTAGATCGGGGAATCTCCTACGAGCAGTACTTC. Its protein product is CASSLDRGISYEQYF.